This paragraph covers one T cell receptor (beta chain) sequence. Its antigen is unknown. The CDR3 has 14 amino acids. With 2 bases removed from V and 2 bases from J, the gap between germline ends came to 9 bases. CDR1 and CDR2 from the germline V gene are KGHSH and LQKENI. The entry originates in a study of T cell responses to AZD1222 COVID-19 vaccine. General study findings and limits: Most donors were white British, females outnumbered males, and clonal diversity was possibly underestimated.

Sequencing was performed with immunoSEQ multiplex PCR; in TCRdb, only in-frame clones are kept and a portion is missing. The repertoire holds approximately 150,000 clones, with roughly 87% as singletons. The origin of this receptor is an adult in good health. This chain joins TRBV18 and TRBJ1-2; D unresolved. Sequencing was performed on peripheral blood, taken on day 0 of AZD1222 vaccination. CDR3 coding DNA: TGTGCCAGCTCACCATCGGCCAGAAACTATGGCTACACCTTC. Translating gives CASSPSARNYGYTF. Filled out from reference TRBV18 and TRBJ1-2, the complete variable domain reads NAGVMQNPRHLVRRRGQEARLRCSPMKGHSHVYWYRQLPEEGLKFMVYLQKENIIDESGMPKERFSAEFPKEGPSILRIQQVVRGDSAAYFCASSPSARNYGYTFGSGTRLTVV.